Listed below are T cell receptor beta chains from one sample, sequenced in a study of T cell responses to AZD1222 COVID-19 vaccine. TCRdb keeps only in-frame clones here, not all; method: immunoSEQ multiplex PCR. The table records about 170,000 clones, more than 80% of them present only once. The specimen was peripheral blood, collected on day 0 of AZD1222 vaccination. These receptors were taken from an adult in good health. The CDR3 runs from the conserved cysteine through the conserved F or W. D genes are given only for firm matches. Expanded clones get a size class; other rows say once, few or many, or leave the size out.

v_gene,d_gene,j_gene,abundance,CDR3aa,CDR3nt
TRBV7-9,.,TRBJ1-2,.,CASSLEGGDYGYTF,TGTGCCAGCAGCTTAGAAGGAGGGGACTATGGCTACACCTTC
TRBV27,.,TRBJ1-1,.,CASSKGGLVTEAFF,TGTGCCAGCAGTAAAGGGGGTCTGGTAACTGAAGCTTTCTTT
TRBV7-9,TRBD1,TRBJ2-4,.,CASSLFLVRGLDNIQYF,TGTGCCAGCAGCTTATTTTTAGTAAGGGGGCTTGATAACATTCAGTACTTC
TRBV2,.,TRBJ2-2,.,CASRIQGFPGELFF,TGTGCCAGCAGGATACAGGGTTTTCCCGGGGAGCTGTTTTTT
TRBV5-6,.,TRBJ2-5,.,CASSLDSFGTQYF,TGTGCCAGCAGCTTGGACAGCTTCGGGACCCAGTACTTC
TRBV7-9,.,TRBJ1-3,.,CASSLEDGHTIYF,TGTGCCAGCAGCTTAGAAGATGGTCACACCATATATTTT
TRBV7-9,.,TRBJ1-6,.,CASSFVFGGQDSPLHF,TGTGCCAGCAGCTTTGTTTTCGGCGGCCAAGACTCACCCCTCCACTTT
TRBV19,.,TRBJ1-1,.,CASSMGHFEAFF,TGTGCCAGTAGTATGGGACATTTTGAAGCTTTCTTT
TRBV10-3,.,TRBJ1-2,once,CAISESGGGDGYTF,TGTGCCATCAGTGAGTCAGGGGGGGGTGATGGCTACACCTTC
TRBV27,.,TRBJ1-1,.,CASSLRHHTEAFF,TGTGCCAGCAGTTTGCGCCACCACACTGAAGCTTTCTTT
TRBV7-9,.,TRBJ2-1,few,CATTRAEVNKEQFF,TGTGCCACAACTAGGGCCGAGGTTAATAAGGAGCAGTTCTTC
TRBV5-1,TRBD1,TRBJ2-5,.,CASSGGQGDQETQYF,TGCGCCAGCAGCGGTGGACAGGGGGACCAAGAGACCCAGTACTTC
TRBV7-8,.,TRBJ2-2,.,CASSKELKSGPTGELFF,TGTGCCAGCAGCAAAGAATTAAAGTCAGGCCCAACCGGGGAGCTGTTTTTT
TRBV3-1/TRBV3-2,.,TRBJ1-3,.,CASSQNRVFSSSGNTIYF,TGTGCCAGCAGCCAAAACCGGGTCTTTTCGAGCTCTGGAAACACCATATATTTT
TRBV6-5,.,TRBJ2-3,.,CASSSYTDTQYF,TGTGCCAGCAGTTCATACACAGATACGCAGTATTTT
TRBV6-5,.,TRBJ1-2,.,CASSYSSGSENYGYTF,TGTGCCAGCAGTTACTCATCTGGGTCTGAAAACTATGGCTACACCTTC
TRBV19,.,TRBJ1-1,.,CATTRHGNSNTEAFF,TGTGCCACGACCCGACATGGGAACTCGAACACTGAAGCTTTCTTT
TRBV4-1,.,TRBJ1-4,.,CASSPPVRGSTNEKLFF,TGCGCCAGCAGCCCACCGGTCCGGGGATCAACTAATGAAAAACTGTTTTTT
TRBV5-1,.,TRBJ1-6,.,CASSPGPTGALVLPLHF,TGCGCCAGCAGCCCAGGGCCAACCGGGGCCTTAGTTTTACCCCTCCACTTT
TRBV7-9,.,TRBJ1-1,.,CASSLSGGDNLAFF,TGTGCCAGCAGCTTATCGGGAGGGGACAACTTGGCTTTCTTT
TRBV4-1,.,TRBJ2-3,.,CASSQEGADTQYF,TGCGCCAGCAGCCAAGAAGGTGCGGATACGCAGTATTTT
TRBV19,TRBD2,TRBJ2-1,.,CASTRKYRREGNEQFF,TGTGCCAGTACCCGCAAATACCGGCGGGAGGGGAATGAGCAGTTCTTC
TRBV7-9,TRBD1,TRBJ1-1,.,CASSLASGQGIGTEAFF,TGTGCCAGCAGCTTGGCTTCGGGACAGGGAATCGGCACTGAAGCTTTCTTT
TRBV27,TRBD2,TRBJ2-3,.,CASSLSAGALVSTDTQYF,TGTGCCAGCAGTTTATCGGCGGGAGCCCTTGTGAGCACAGATACGCAGTATTTT
TRBV4-1,.,TRBJ2-1,.,CASSQVGYGGPNPNEQFF,TGCGCCAGCAGCCAAGTGGGGTATGGGGGGCCGAATCCCAATGAGCAGTTCTTC
TRBV29-1,TRBD2,TRBJ2-1,.,CSVERTSGTNEQFF,TGCAGCGTTGAGAGGACTAGCGGAACCAATGAGCAGTTCTTC
TRBV7-9,TRBD1,TRBJ1-3,.,CASTRTGSDTIYF,TGTGCCAGCACACGGACAGGGTCGGACACCATATATTTT
TRBV6-6,TRBD1,TRBJ1-5,.,CASLGQGRNQPQHF,TGTGCCAGTTTGGGACAGGGACGAAATCAGCCCCAGCATTTT
TRBV6-5,TRBD1,TRBJ2-1,.,CASSPGQGLSEQFF,TGTGCCAGCAGCCCGGGACAGGGCCTCAGTGAGCAGTTCTTC
TRBV7-9,.,TRBJ1-2,.,CASIKGGHYGYTF,TGTGCCAGCATAAAAGGAGGGCACTATGGCTACACCTTC
TRBV19,.,TRBJ2-1,.,CASNNPGLNYNEQFF,TGTGCCAGTAACAATCCGGGACTCAACTACAATGAGCAGTTCTTC
TRBV4-2,.,TRBJ1-2,.,CASSQANQGLGYGYTF,TGTGCCAGCAGCCAAGCAAACCAGGGGTTAGGGTATGGCTACACCTTC
TRBV5-4,.,TRBJ2-7,.,CASSMGYYDHEQYF,TGTGCCAGCAGCATGGGTTACTACGACCACGAGCAGTACTTC
TRBV5-1,.,TRBJ2-2,.,CASSYQPGSTGELFF,TGCGCCAGCAGCTATCAACCAGGGAGCACCGGGGAGCTGTTTTTT
TRBV10-1,.,TRBJ2-2,.,CASSVASRGELFF,TGCGCCAGCAGTGTAGCGTCCCGAGGGGAGCTGTTTTTT
TRBV6-1,TRBD1,TRBJ1-2,.,CASSEALSGGLSYGYTF,TGTGCCAGCAGTGAAGCGCTGTCAGGGGGTCTTAGCTATGGCTACACCTTC
TRBV18,.,TRBJ1-1,once,CASSPSPVTGRTTEAFF,TGTGCCAGCTCACCGTCCCCCGTTACAGGGAGGACCACTGAAGCTTTCTTT
TRBV12-3/TRBV12-4,.,TRBJ2-7,.,CASSLANSYEQYF,TGTGCCAGCAGTTTAGCCAACTCCTACGAGCAGTACTTC
TRBV18,.,TRBJ1-1,.,CASSIPGTVENTEAFF,TGTGCCAGCTCAATTCCCGGGACGGTCGAGAACACTGAAGCTTTCTTT
TRBV29-1,.,TRBJ1-1,.,CSVLGLNTEAFF,TGCAGCGTCTTGGGCCTTAACACTGAAGCCTTCTTT
TRBV18,TRBD2,TRBJ2-3,.,CASSAPGLAAPGTDTQYF,TGTGCCAGCTCAGCGCCGGGACTAGCGGCGCCAGGCACAGATACGCAGTATTTT
TRBV27,.,TRBJ1-5,few,CASSVGREYSNQPQHF,TGTGCCAGTTCAGTGGGGAGAGAGTATAGCAATCAGCCCCAGCATTTT
TRBV6-5,.,TRBJ1-1,.,CAIRHRVSEAFF,TGTGCCATCAGGCACAGGGTATCTGAAGCTTTCTTT
TRBV10-2,.,TRBJ1-1,.,CASSEPNNAFREAFF,TGCGCCAGCAGTGAGCCCAATAATGCCTTTCGTGAAGCTTTCTTT
TRBV4-1,.,TRBJ2-1,.,CASSQITGTYNEQFF,TGCGCCAGCAGCCAAATCACAGGGACTTACAATGAGCAGTTCTTC
TRBV11-2,.,TRBJ1-4,.,CASSSRQRGVREKLFF,TGTGCCAGCAGCTCCCGGCAGCGGGGGGTCCGGGAAAAACTGTTTTTT
TRBV5-1,.,TRBJ1-3,few,CASSPVIQAGSGNTIYF,TGCGCCAGCAGTCCTGTCATTCAGGCTGGGTCTGGAAACACCATATATTTT
TRBV21-1,.,TRBJ1-1,.,CASSKVGDRLNTEAFF,TGTGCCAGCAGCAAGGTCGGGGACAGGTTGAACACTGAAGCTTTCTTT
TRBV5-4,.,TRBJ2-2,.,CASSPGPGELFF,TGTGCCAGCAGCCCGGGACCCGGGGAGCTGTTTTTT
TRBV7-8,.,TRBJ1-2,once,CASSLYLNKLVGYTF,TGTGCCAGCAGCTTATATCTGAATAAGTTGGTCGGCTACACCTTC
TRBV2,.,TRBJ1-1,once,CASIGRHEITEAFF,TGTGCCAGCATAGGGCGACATGAGATCACTGAAGCTTTCTTT
TRBV5-4,.,TRBJ1-1,.,CASSLGGANTEAFF,TGTGCCAGCAGCTTGGGTGGGGCGAACACTGAAGCTTTCTTT
TRBV5-1,.,TRBJ1-2,.,CASSLGGVSGGYTF,TGCGCCAGCAGCTTGGGAGGTGTGTCAGGTGGCTACACCTTC